This T cell receptor beta chain was identified during a study of T-cell reconstitution after alpha-beta-depleted transplantation in children. Overall study results and limits: TCRbeta diversity was high at day 60 in some patients (a result of surviving recipient T cells and thymic progenitors). Several hundred rapidly expanded clones from non-depleted graft cells reportedly supplied alpha-beta T cells about two months post-transplant. One year post-transplant, T-cell counts and diversity were largely derived from T cells produced anew.

Trimming stripped 6 bases from V and 4 bases from J, with 15 bases between. This CDR3 region has 14 residues. A word on this clonotype: As yet, its antigen is unknown.

Construction of the TCRbeta library involved unique molecular identifiers. One entry per CDR3 protein, called by TCRdb with MiXCR from the PCR reads. Of 750,000 to 950,000 distinct CDR3 sequences in the sample, roughly 15% are singletons; the top ten hold roughly 5%. V gene TRBV12-3 or TRBV12-4 combines with J gene TRBJ1-2; TRBD1 might be the D (6 bases). The sequence came from a male patient younger than 18 who had a stem cell transplant for acute lymphoblastic leukemia, so the T cells may come from the graft donor. This sample comprised PBMCs, mostly from graft donor cells, obtained 360 days after TCRalphabeta/CD19-depleted stem cell transplant. CDR3 nucleotides: TGTGCCAGCAGGCTATTCGAGGGGGGCTATGGCTACACCTTC. It encodes CASRLFEGGYGYTF.